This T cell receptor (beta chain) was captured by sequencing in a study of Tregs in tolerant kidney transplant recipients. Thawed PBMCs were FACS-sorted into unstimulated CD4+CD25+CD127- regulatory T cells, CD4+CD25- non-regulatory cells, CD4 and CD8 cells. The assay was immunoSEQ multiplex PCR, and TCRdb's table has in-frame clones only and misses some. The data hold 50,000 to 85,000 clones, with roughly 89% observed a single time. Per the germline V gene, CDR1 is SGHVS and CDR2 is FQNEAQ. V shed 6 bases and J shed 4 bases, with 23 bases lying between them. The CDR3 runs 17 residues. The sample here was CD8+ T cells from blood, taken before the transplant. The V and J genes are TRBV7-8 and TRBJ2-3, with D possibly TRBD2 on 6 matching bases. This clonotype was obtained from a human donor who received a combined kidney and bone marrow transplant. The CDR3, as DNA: TGTGCCAGCAGTGGGGGGATGGCGCAGGGTGACGCAGATACGCAGTATTTT. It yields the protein CASSGGMAQGDADTQYF.